The rows below give T cell receptor beta chains drawn from one sample of a study of T cells after yellow fever vaccination. From the 5' RACE reads, TCRdb called clonotypes with MiXCR, one entry per CDR3 protein. In the table there are approximately 85,000 distinct CDR3 sequences, 13% of which are singletons. The source material was CD8+ T cells not binding an NS4B(214-222) dextramer, sorted from PBMCs, sampled about 20 days after the first yellow fever vaccination. The receptors derive from a man aged 18-30 years who received the YFV17D yellow fever vaccine. Both conserved end residues are part of each CDR3. D genes are given only for firm matches. For some rows the clone size is stated as once, few or many, or as a class when expanded; others skip it.

CDR3 length: 13
clone size: few
D gene: -
J gene: TRBJ1-3
V gene: TRBV9
CDR3 protein: CASSGSSGNTIYF
CDR3 DNA: TGTGCCAGCAGCGGTAGCTCTGGAAACACCATATATTTT

CDR3 length: 15
clone size: -
D gene: -
J gene: TRBJ2-7
V gene: TRBV29-1
CDR3 protein: CSVGTFWRNLYEQYF
CDR3 DNA: TGCAGCGTAGGAACTTTCTGGCGGAACCTCTACGAGCAGTACTTC

CDR3 length: 14
clone size: many
D gene: TRBD2
J gene: TRBJ2-5
V gene: TRBV7-6
CDR3 protein: CASSLGGGQETQYF
CDR3 DNA: TGTGCCAGCAGCTTAGGGGGGGGCCAAGAGACCCAGTACTTC

CDR3 length: 14
clone size: few
D gene: -
J gene: TRBJ1-1
V gene: TRBV5-1
CDR3 protein: CASSSTRGLTEAFF
CDR3 DNA: TGCGCCAGCAGCTCTACCAGGGGTTTGACTGAAGCTTTCTTT

CDR3 length: 14
clone size: few
D gene: -
J gene: TRBJ1-1
V gene: TRBV5-1
CDR3 protein: CASSQFTVNTEAFF
CDR3 DNA: TGCGCCAGCAGCCAATTCACAGTGAACACTGAAGCTTTCTTT

CDR3 length: 14
clone size: -
D gene: -
J gene: TRBJ2-2
V gene: TRBV5-8
CDR3 protein: CASSFQRNTGELFF
CDR3 DNA: TGTGCCAGCAGCTTTCAAAGAAACACCGGGGAGCTGTTTTTT

CDR3 length: 14
clone size: -
D gene: -
J gene: TRBJ2-3
V gene: TRBV12-3/TRBV12-4
CDR3 protein: CASTQTLSTDTQYF
CDR3 DNA: TGTGCCAGCACCCAAACACTTAGCACAGATACGCAGTATTTT

CDR3 length: 16
clone size: few
D gene: -
J gene: TRBJ2-5
V gene: TRBV4-1
CDR3 protein: CASSQDSGDIGETQYF
CDR3 DNA: TGCGCCAGCAGCCAAGATTCTGGGGACATAGGAGAGACCCAGTACTTC

CDR3 length: 14
clone size: -
D gene: TRBD2
J gene: TRBJ2-1
V gene: TRBV4-1
CDR3 protein: CASSPLGGTNEQFF
CDR3 DNA: TGCGCCAGCAGCCCATTGGGGGGGACCAATGAGCAGTTCTTC

CDR3 length: 14
clone size: -
D gene: -
J gene: TRBJ1-5
V gene: TRBV19
CDR3 protein: CASIPPGLNQPQHF
CDR3 DNA: TGTGCCAGTATTCCACCGGGACTCAATCAGCCCCAGCATTTT

CDR3 length: 14
clone size: few
D gene: TRBD2
J gene: TRBJ2-5
V gene: TRBV27
CDR3 protein: CASSLAGGLETQYF
CDR3 DNA: TGTGCCAGCAGCCTAGCGGGGGGGCTTGAGACCCAGTACTTC

CDR3 length: 18
clone size: -
D gene: TRBD1
J gene: TRBJ1-1
V gene: TRBV19
CDR3 protein: CASEPPVAYRADATGAFF
CDR3 DNA: TGTGCCAGTGAGCCCCCTGTCGCCTACAGGGCGGACGCGACAGGGGCTTTCTTT

CDR3 length: 15
clone size: -
D gene: -
J gene: TRBJ2-3
V gene: TRBV24-1
CDR3 protein: CATSDLRGPPDTQYF
CDR3 DNA: TGTGCCACCAGTGATTTGAGGGGACCGCCAGATACGCAGTATTTT

CDR3 length: 17
clone size: -
D gene: -
J gene: TRBJ1-5
V gene: TRBV14
CDR3 protein: CASSPPGSFESNQPQHF
CDR3 DNA: TGTGCCAGCAGCCCCCCTGGGAGTTTCGAAAGCAATCAGCCCCAGCATTTT

CDR3 length: 15
clone size: few
D gene: -
J gene: TRBJ2-2
V gene: TRBV25-1
CDR3 protein: CASSEFLSNTGELFF
CDR3 DNA: TGTGCCAGCAGTGAGTTTCTCTCGAACACCGGGGAGCTGTTTTTT

CDR3 length: 12
clone size: -
D gene: -
J gene: TRBJ1-2
V gene: TRBV15
CDR3 protein: CATKDGPYGYTF
CDR3 DNA: TGTGCCACAAAGGACGGCCCCTATGGCTACACCTTC

CDR3 length: 13
clone size: -
D gene: -
J gene: TRBJ1-1
V gene: TRBV5-1
CDR3 protein: CASRDPAHTEAFF
CDR3 DNA: TGCGCCAGCAGGGATCCAGCGCACACTGAAGCTTTCTTT

CDR3 length: 17
clone size: -
D gene: -
J gene: TRBJ2-3
V gene: TRBV9
CDR3 protein: CASSVAGGGLNTDTQYF
CDR3 DNA: TGTGCCAGCAGCGTAGCTGGAGGGGGCCTAAACACAGATACGCAGTATTTT

CDR3 length: 16
clone size: many
D gene: -
J gene: TRBJ2-1
V gene: TRBV7-9
CDR3 protein: CASSSPKDSPYNEQFF
CDR3 DNA: TGTGCCAGCAGCTCTCCGAAGGACAGTCCCTACAATGAGCAGTTCTTC

CDR3 length: 14
clone size: -
D gene: -
J gene: TRBJ1-6
V gene: TRBV11-2
CDR3 protein: CASSSRTGGSPLHF
CDR3 DNA: TGTGCCAGCAGCTCAAGGACTGGGGGTTCACCCCTCCACTTT

CDR3 length: 16
clone size: few
D gene: TRBD1
J gene: TRBJ2-4
V gene: TRBV29-1
CDR3 protein: CSVEVGDRGSSNIQYF
CDR3 DNA: TGCAGCGTTGAAGTCGGGGACAGGGGATCAAGCAACATTCAGTACTTC

CDR3 length: 13
clone size: few
D gene: -
J gene: TRBJ1-1
V gene: TRBV5-4
CDR3 protein: CASSSSGNTEAFF
CDR3 DNA: TGTGCCAGCAGCTCCTCCGGGAACACTGAAGCTTTCTTT

CDR3 length: 18
clone size: -
D gene: TRBD2
J gene: TRBJ2-3
V gene: TRBV11-2
CDR3 protein: CASSSPIGAGASTDTQYF
CDR3 DNA: TGTGCCAGCAGCTCCCCCATCGGAGCGGGGGCCAGCACAGATACGCAGTATTTT

CDR3 length: 12
clone size: few
D gene: -
J gene: TRBJ2-2
V gene: TRBV6-5
CDR3 protein: CASSVATGELFF
CDR3 DNA: TGTGCCAGCAGCGTAGCGACCGGGGAGCTGTTTTTT

CDR3 length: 17
clone size: few
D gene: -
J gene: TRBJ2-1
V gene: TRBV9
CDR3 protein: CASSPPTRLNGNDEQFF
CDR3 DNA: TGTGCCAGCAGCCCGCCCACCCGACTAAATGGCAACGATGAGCAGTTCTTC

CDR3 length: 14
clone size: few
D gene: TRBD1
J gene: TRBJ1-2
V gene: TRBV9
CDR3 protein: CASSRSDRVNGYTF
CDR3 DNA: TGTGCCAGCAGCCGTAGTGACAGGGTGAATGGCTACACCTTC

CDR3 length: 14
clone size: many
D gene: -
J gene: TRBJ2-5
V gene: TRBV29-1
CDR3 protein: CSVEEEGAGETQYF
CDR3 DNA: TGCAGCGTTGAAGAGGAGGGGGCGGGAGAGACCCAGTACTTC

CDR3 length: 14
clone size: -
D gene: TRBD1
J gene: TRBJ2-3
V gene: TRBV12-3/TRBV12-4
CDR3 protein: CASTPGGYTDTQYF
CDR3 DNA: TGTGCCAGCACCCCAGGGGGATACACAGATACGCAGTATTTT

CDR3 length: 14
clone size: -
D gene: -
J gene: TRBJ2-5
V gene: TRBV12-3/TRBV12-4
CDR3 protein: CASSLVGPWQTQYF
CDR3 DNA: TGTGCCAGCAGTTTAGTCGGGCCGTGGCAGACCCAGTACTTC

CDR3 length: 15
clone size: -
D gene: -
J gene: TRBJ2-6
V gene: TRBV6-2/TRBV6-3
CDR3 protein: CASSLTLGGANVLTF
CDR3 DNA: TGTGCCAGCAGTTTGACCCTTGGCGGGGCCAACGTCCTGACTTTC

CDR3 length: 15
clone size: few
D gene: TRBD1
J gene: TRBJ2-1
V gene: TRBV6-2/TRBV6-3
CDR3 protein: CASSIQGLSQNEQFF
CDR3 DNA: TGTGCCAGCAGCATACAGGGGTTGTCCCAGAATGAGCAGTTCTTC

CDR3 length: 13
clone size: few
D gene: -
J gene: TRBJ2-2
V gene: TRBV9
CDR3 protein: CASSVLGTGELFF
CDR3 DNA: TGTGCCAGCAGCGTCTTGGGCACCGGGGAGCTGTTTTTT

CDR3 length: 14
clone size: few
D gene: -
J gene: TRBJ2-3
V gene: TRBV30
CDR3 protein: CAWEQGALADTQYF
CDR3 DNA: TGTGCCTGGGAACAGGGAGCCCTAGCAGATACGCAGTATTTT

CDR3 length: 17
clone size: -
D gene: TRBD2
J gene: TRBJ2-3
V gene: TRBV4-3
CDR3 protein: CASSQYETSGGTDTQYF
CDR3 DNA: TGCGCCAGCAGCCAATATGAGACTAGCGGGGGTACAGATACGCAGTATTTT

CDR3 length: 15
clone size: many
D gene: TRBD1
J gene: TRBJ2-5
V gene: TRBV6-5
CDR3 protein: CASSYSTGGGKTQYF
CDR3 DNA: TGTGCCAGCAGTTACTCGACAGGGGGCGGGAAGACCCAGTACTTC

CDR3 length: 15
clone size: -
D gene: TRBD1
J gene: TRBJ2-4
V gene: TRBV4-3
CDR3 protein: CASSQGQGTKNIQYF
CDR3 DNA: TGCGCCAGCAGCCAAGGACAGGGGACCAAAAACATTCAGTACTTC

CDR3 length: 18
clone size: few
D gene: TRBD1
J gene: TRBJ2-6
V gene: TRBV29-1
CDR3 protein: CSVEVKDRESSGANVLTF
CDR3 DNA: TGCAGCGTTGAAGTAAAGGACAGGGAAAGCTCTGGGGCCAACGTCCTGACTTTC

CDR3 length: 15
clone size: few
D gene: -
J gene: TRBJ2-3
V gene: TRBV4-1
CDR3 protein: CASSQEWTSTDTQYF
CDR3 DNA: TGCGCCAGCAGCCAAGAATGGACTAGCACAGATACGCAGTATTTT

CDR3 length: 13
clone size: few
D gene: TRBD1
J gene: TRBJ2-1
V gene: TRBV6-1
CDR3 protein: CATRTGNSGEQFF
CDR3 DNA: TGTGCCACTCGGACAGGGAATTCGGGTGAGCAGTTCTTC

CDR3 length: 15
clone size: many
D gene: TRBD2
J gene: TRBJ2-7
V gene: TRBV6-5
CDR3 protein: CASADSLAGVYEQYF
CDR3 DNA: TGTGCCAGCGCAGATAGCCTAGCGGGGGTCTACGAGCAGTACTTC

CDR3 length: 15
clone size: -
D gene: TRBD2
J gene: TRBJ2-1
V gene: TRBV7-2
CDR3 protein: CASSRTSEPYNEQFF
CDR3 DNA: TGTGCCAGCAGCCGTACTAGCGAGCCTTACAATGAGCAGTTCTTC

CDR3 length: 13
clone size: -
D gene: TRBD1
J gene: TRBJ1-3
V gene: TRBV12-3/TRBV12-4
CDR3 protein: CASSDRGGNTIYF
CDR3 DNA: TGTGCCAGCAGTGACAGGGGAGGAAACACCATATATTTT

CDR3 length: 16
clone size: -
D gene: TRBD1
J gene: TRBJ2-2
V gene: TRBV7-8
CDR3 protein: CASSLETGANTGELFF
CDR3 DNA: TGTGCCAGCAGCTTAGAGACAGGGGCGAACACCGGGGAGCTGTTTTTT

CDR3 length: 12
clone size: -
D gene: -
J gene: TRBJ2-7
V gene: TRBV4-3
CDR3 protein: CASSQEGGEQYF
CDR3 DNA: TGCGCCAGCAGCCAAGAGGGGGGCGAGCAGTACTTC

CDR3 length: 12
clone size: -
D gene: -
J gene: TRBJ2-1
V gene: TRBV20-1
CDR3 protein: CSTSPGLGEQFF
CDR3 DNA: TGCAGTACATCACCTGGCCTTGGTGAGCAGTTCTTC

CDR3 length: 17
clone size: few
D gene: -
J gene: TRBJ2-1
V gene: TRBV7-9
CDR3 protein: CASSSPPTGFRYNEQFF
CDR3 DNA: TGTGCCAGCAGTTCTCCCCCGACTGGGTTTAGGTACAATGAGCAGTTCTTC

CDR3 length: 16
clone size: -
D gene: TRBD2
J gene: TRBJ2-5
V gene: TRBV4-3
CDR3 protein: CASSQDPGTSQETQYF
CDR3 DNA: TGCGCCAGCAGCCAAGATCCGGGGACTAGCCAAGAGACCCAGTACTTC

CDR3 length: 14
clone size: few
D gene: -
J gene: TRBJ2-6
V gene: TRBV9
CDR3 protein: CASSPRLGANVLTF
CDR3 DNA: TGTGCCAGCAGCCCACGGTTGGGGGCCAACGTCCTGACTTTC

CDR3 length: 15
clone size: many
D gene: -
J gene: TRBJ2-2
V gene: TRBV6-5
CDR3 protein: CASSYNGVNTGELFF
CDR3 DNA: TGTGCCAGCAGTTACAACGGGGTGAACACCGGGGAGCTGTTTTTT

CDR3 length: 14
clone size: -
D gene: TRBD2
J gene: TRBJ2-1
V gene: TRBV29-1
CDR3 protein: CSVEGLAGADEHFF
CDR3 DNA: TGCAGCGTTGAAGGGCTAGCGGGGGCTGATGAGCACTTCTTC

CDR3 length: 11
clone size: -
D gene: -
J gene: TRBJ2-1
V gene: TRBV19
CDR3 protein: CASSIGGQQFF
CDR3 DNA: TGTGCCAGTAGTATCGGGGGACAGCAGTTCTTC

CDR3 length: 17
clone size: few
D gene: -
J gene: TRBJ2-3
V gene: TRBV6-5
CDR3 protein: CASSYSNQGSRTDTQYF
CDR3 DNA: TGTGCCAGCAGTTACTCGAATCAGGGGAGCAGGACAGATACGCAGTATTTT

CDR3 length: 15
clone size: many
D gene: -
J gene: TRBJ2-7
V gene: TRBV10-3
CDR3 protein: CAISESLGNSYEQYF
CDR3 DNA: TGTGCCATCAGTGAATCCCTGGGCAACTCCTACGAGCAGTACTTC

CDR3 length: 14
clone size: -
D gene: -
J gene: TRBJ2-1
V gene: TRBV18
CDR3 protein: CASSPPRQLNEQFF
CDR3 DNA: TGTGCCAGCTCACCACCCAGACAGCTAAATGAGCAGTTCTTC